The entry below describes one TCR beta chain. The antigen is not known. PCR involved 60 Vbeta and 13 Jbeta primers. Source study methods: A follow-up analysis tallied tens of millions of unique TCR beta chains, 8.5 million to 14 million shared. The repertoire was sequenced with immunoSEQ multiplex PCR; TCRdb's copy has only in-frame clones and lacks some. That table furnishes V, J and clone size, whereas the DNA furnished D and trimming. This table holds about 86,000 clones, around 71% found once. This sample was included in a study of cytomegalovirus exposure and HLA in healthy donors. Study-wide findings and caveats: Sequencing probably produced one cluster of sequence variants that were highly shared. Immune exposure information available was restricted to CMV serostatus. Overall, about 160 TCR beta chains were annotated as cytomegalovirus-associated.

Germline V gives CDR1 WNHNN, CDR2 SYGVQD (reference sequence). The CDR3 sequence is 17 residues long. After removal of 4 bases from V and 5 bases from J, the junction contained 10 bases not matched to a gene. The origin of this receptor is a man aged 55 to 69 in good health and CMV-seronegative. This chain links TRBV10-1 with TRBJ1-4, with TRBD1 matching 10 bases. Sequenced material: PBMCs. This chain's CDR3 is CASSGGTGEEGNEKLFF. CDR3 DNA: TGCGCCAGCAGTGGGGGGACAGGGGAGGAAGGGAATGAAAAACTGTTTTTT.